A selection of T cell receptor beta chains follows, all from one sample in a study of blood T cells in healthy people across ages. From the 5' RACE reads, TCRdb called clonotypes with MiXCR, one entry per CDR3 protein. This sample yields about a million distinct CDR3 sequences, of which roughly two fifths are seen a single time; roughly 14% belongs to the top ten. The sequencing sample was made of blood. The source is a man between 18 and 35 years old in good health. CDR3s include the opening cysteine and the closing phenylalanine or tryptophan. D genes are given only for firm matches. Some rows mark clone size as missing; the rest say once, few, many or name a class of expanded clone.

CDR3nt,CDR3aa,d_gene,v_gene,len,j_gene,abundance
TGCGCCAGCAGCCAAGGGAGGGGACAGATCCAAGAGACCCAGTACTTC,CASSQGRGQIQETQYF,.,TRBV4-3,16,TRBJ2-5,.
TGCAGTGCTAAACCGAGAGGACAGGGGACCTACGAGCAGTACTTC,CSAKPRGQGTYEQYF,TRBD1,TRBV20-1,15,TRBJ2-7,few
TGTGCCAGCAGCCAAGTGGAAAGAAATTCACCCCCCCACTTT,CASSQVERNSPPHF,.,TRBV3-1,14,TRBJ1-6,.
TGTGCCAGCAGCTTGGCGTGGGCAGGGCGTATGGCTGAAGCTTTCTTT,CASSLAWAGRMAEAFF,.,TRBV5-6,16,TRBJ1-1,.
TGTGCCAGCAGCTTAGCCGTTCGGCTCCCCGAGCCCTACAATGAGCAGTTCTTC,CASSLAVRLPEPYNEQFF,.,TRBV7-9,18,TRBJ2-1,.
TGTGCCAGCAGTGACCTGGGGGGTGGCTACACCTTC,CASSDLGGGYTF,.,TRBV6-1,12,TRBJ1-2,few
TGTGCCAGCAGACCCCTAGTAAATGAGCAGTTCTTC,CASRPLVNEQFF,.,TRBV28,12,TRBJ2-1,.
TGTGCCAGCAGCGTAGGAAGTCCGGGAGATACGCAGTATTTT,CASSVGSPGDTQYF,.,TRBV9,14,TRBJ2-3,few
TGTGCCAGTAGTATTACTAGCGTGTCCTACAATGAGCAGTTCTTC,CASSITSVSYNEQFF,TRBD2,TRBV19,15,TRBJ2-1,.
TGTGCCACCAGCAGAAGGACACACGGTCCCAATGAGCAGTTCTTC,CATSRRTHGPNEQFF,.,TRBV15,15,TRBJ2-1,.
TGTGCCAGCAGCGTAGAGAGTAATTCACCCCTCCACTTT,CASSVESNSPLHF,.,TRBV9,13,TRBJ1-6,.
TGTGCCACCGGCAACCAACAGAATTACGAGCAGTACTTC,CATGNQQNYEQYF,.,TRBV15,13,TRBJ2-7,.
TGTGCCAGCAGTTCAGACAGTTCCGGGGAAAAACTGTTTTTT,CASSSDSSGEKLFF,.,TRBV2,14,TRBJ1-4,.
TGCGCCAGCAGCCCCGGACAGGGGGCGCGGCGCACTGAAGCTTTCTTT,CASSPGQGARRTEAFF,TRBD1,TRBV4-1,16,TRBJ1-1,.
TGTGCCAGCTCACAAGGGACGCGCTCCTACGAGCAGTACTTC,CASSQGTRSYEQYF,.,TRBV18,14,TRBJ2-7,.
TGTGCCAGCACCCCAACTAGCGGGGGGACCTACGAGCAGTACTTC,CASTPTSGGTYEQYF,TRBD2,TRBV2,15,TRBJ2-7,.
TGTGCCAGCACAGACGAGGAAAAACTGTTTTTT,CASTDEEKLFF,.,TRBV28,11,TRBJ1-4,.
TGTGCCAGCAGTGAATTTATAGCGGACTCCAGGTACGAGCAGTACTTC,CASSEFIADSRYEQYF,.,TRBV6-1,16,TRBJ2-7,few
TGTGCCAGCAGACGGAGGTGGGCTAGCGATATTGGCACAGATACGCAGTATTTT,CASRRRWASDIGTDTQYF,.,TRBV7-3,18,TRBJ2-3,.
TGTGCCGGCAGCGTTGGACGGACGTACAATGAGCAGTTCTTC,CAGSVGRTYNEQFF,.,TRBV5-5,14,TRBJ2-1,once
TGCGCCAGCAGCCAAGGTCAGCTAGCCAAAAACATTCAGTACTTC,CASSQGQLAKNIQYF,.,TRBV4-1,15,TRBJ2-4,.
TGTGCCATCAGTGAAGGGGCGGGGGGGAAAAACATTCAGTACTTC,CAISEGAGGKNIQYF,TRBD2,TRBV10-3,15,TRBJ2-4,.
TGCAGTGCTATAGGGTCGGATACGCAGTATTTT,CSAIGSDTQYF,.,TRBV20-1,11,TRBJ2-3,few
TGTGCCAGCAGTTTACGGCAGGGCTATGGCTACACCTTC,CASSLRQGYGYTF,.,TRBV12-3/TRBV12-4,13,TRBJ1-2,many
TGTACCAGCAGTTTCAAGGGGGCCCAAGAGACCCAGTACTTC,CTSSFKGAQETQYF,TRBD1,TRBV28,14,TRBJ2-5,.
TGTGCCAGCAGGGAGCGGGGGGGCAACACAGATACGCAGTATTTT,CASRERGGNTDTQYF,TRBD2,TRBV6-5,15,TRBJ2-3,.
TGTGCCAGCAGCTTAGGAGTGATTGAGCAGTTCTTC,CASSLGVIEQFF,.,TRBV7-2,12,TRBJ2-1,.
TGCGCCAGCAGCCAAGACCCACCGGGAGCAGAACAATCCTATGGCTACACCTTC,CASSQDPPGAEQSYGYTF,.,TRBV4-3,18,TRBJ1-2,.
TGTGCCAGCAGCCACCGGACAGGGGGCGTCTATGACTACACCTTC,CASSHRTGGVYDYTF,TRBD1,TRBV7-2,15,TRBJ1-2,.
TGTGCCAGCAGTCGACCGGGACAGGGTGTTATGTTTTTT,CASSRPGQGVMFF,TRBD1,TRBV12-3/TRBV12-4,13,TRBJ1-4,.